The rows below give T cell receptor beta chains drawn from one sample of a study of T-cell memory formation after mild COVID-19. TCRdb processed the 5' RACE reads anew with MiXCR; each CDR3 protein has one entry. The profile shows 200,000 or so distinct CDR3 sequences, around 15% of them singletons. Sequencing used PBMCs or a T cell subset sorted from them (not recorded which). These receptors were obtained from an adult woman who had mild COVID-19 (a few samples of this study predate the infection). Cell type and time point are not known. The CDR3 runs from the conserved cysteine through the conserved F or W. The order of the fields is J gene, clone size, D gene, V gene, CDR3 DNA, CDR3 protein. D genes are given only for firm matches. Clone size, where shown, is once, few, many, or a class for clones that have expanded.

TRBJ1-5 | NA | NA | TRBV6-1 | TGTGCCAGCAGTGAACGGAGGCAGGGTAATCAGCCCCAGCATTTT | CASSERRQGNQPQHF
TRBJ2-2 | few | NA | TRBV11-2 | TGTGCCAGCAGCTTCGGACTGAACACCGGGGAGCTGTTTTTT | CASSFGLNTGELFF
TRBJ2-4 | few | TRBD1 | TRBV6-2/TRBV6-3 | TGTGCCAGCAGTACCCCGCAGGGGGTAGACATTCAGTACTTC | CASSTPQGVDIQYF
TRBJ2-7 | few | NA | TRBV18 | TGTGCCAGCTCACCACGGCAAGAGGCCGAGCAGTACTTC | CASSPRQEAEQYF
TRBJ2-7 | NA | TRBD2 | TRBV5-6 | TGTGCCAGCAGCTTGGCGCCTGCGGGGGGCTACGAGCAGTACTTC | CASSLAPAGGYEQYF
TRBJ2-7 | few | TRBD2 | TRBV24-1 | TGTGCCACCAGTGTCGGGACTAGCGGGAGGTACGAGCAGTACTTC | CATSVGTSGRYEQYF
TRBJ2-3 | NA | TRBD2 | TRBV7-2 | TGTGCCAGCGGGGTAGCGGGAGGGCCAGGGGGAGGAGATACGCAGTATTTT | CASGVAGGPGGGDTQYF
TRBJ2-3 | NA | NA | TRBV24-1 | TGTGCCACCAGAAGCCGGGATTACAGCACAGATACGCAGTATTTT | CATRSRDYSTDTQYF
TRBJ1-5 | NA | NA | TRBV5-1 | TGCGCCAGCAGCTTGGGGGACCCGAAGTTTCAGCCCCAGCATTTT | CASSLGDPKFQPQHF
TRBJ2-7 | many | NA | TRBV27 | TGTGCCAGCAGACGACCGGGGCCGAGCTCCTACGAGCAGTACTTC | CASRRPGPSSYEQYF
TRBJ2-5 | NA | NA | TRBV5-5 | TGTGCCAGCAGCCTTGGACTCCTCGATGGAGAGACCCAGTACTTC | CASSLGLLDGETQYF
TRBJ2-7 | NA | NA | TRBV5-1 | TGCGCCAGCAGCTCCCGACAGGATTCCTACGAGCAGTACTTC | CASSSRQDSYEQYF
TRBJ2-2 | few | NA | TRBV14 | TGTGCCAGCAGCGTGCCCAGGGGGAACACCGGGGAGCTGTTTTTT | CASSVPRGNTGELFF
TRBJ2-7 | NA | TRBD2 | TRBV7-3 | TGTGCCAGCAGCCAGGGCGGGGGACCCTACGAGCAGTACTTC | CASSQGGGPYEQYF
TRBJ2-5 | few | NA | TRBV29-1 | TGCAGCGTTGAAACAGGGCCAGAGACCCAGTACTTC | CSVETGPETQYF
TRBJ2-3 | NA | NA | TRBV25-1 | TGTGCCAGCAGTGAAGTACAGGGGAGGATAGATACGCAGTATTTT | CASSEVQGRIDTQYF
TRBJ1-2 | NA | TRBD1 | TRBV4-1 | TGCGCCAGTAGGGGACAGGGCTTCTATGGCTACACCTTC | CASRGQGFYGYTF
TRBJ1-1 | NA | NA | TRBV3-1 | TGTGCCAGCAGCCAAATGGGACGGGGGAACACTGAAGCTTTCTTT | CASSQMGRGNTEAFF
TRBJ2-4 | NA | NA | TRBV7-9 | TGTGCCAGCAGCTTAGAGGAGGGGGTAATGAACATTCAGTACTTC | CASSLEEGVMNIQYF
TRBJ2-1 | few | NA | TRBV7-8 | TGTGCCAGCAGCTTAGGTTGGCCCAATGAGCAGTTCTTC | CASSLGWPNEQFF
TRBJ1-4 | NA | NA | TRBV7-2 | TGTGCCAGCAGCCGAACCGGGGGGGAAAAACTGTTTTTT | CASSRTGGEKLFF
TRBJ2-6 | NA | TRBD1 | TRBV5-1 | TGCGCCAGCAGCTTGCCCCCGGACAGGAGGTCTGGGGCCAACGTCCTGACTTTC | CASSLPPDRRSGANVLTF
TRBJ2-5 | NA | TRBD2 | TRBV14 | TGTGCCAGCAGCCACCCTCTTTTAGCGGGGTGGCTCGAGACCCAGTACTTC | CASSHPLLAGWLETQYF
TRBJ2-7 | NA | NA | TRBV3-1 | TGTGCCAGCAGCCAAGACCGGCGGGTATACGAGCAGTACTTC | CASSQDRRVYEQYF
TRBJ1-1 | NA | TRBD1 | TRBV7-9 | TGTGCCAGCAGCTTGACAGGGTCTCGGACTGAAGCTTTCTTT | CASSLTGSRTEAFF
TRBJ2-3 | NA | NA | TRBV5-1 | TGCGCCAGCAGCTTTTCGGGAGACCGTACAGATACGCAGTATTTT | CASSFSGDRTDTQYF
TRBJ2-1 | NA | NA | TRBV7-6 | TGTGCCAGCAGCAGAACTGACGGGAGCTCCTACAATGAGCAGTTCTTC | CASSRTDGSSYNEQFF
TRBJ1-3 | few | NA | TRBV3-1 | TGTGCCAGCACCTCCTGGAACGAATTAAACTCTGGAAACACCATATATTTT | CASTSWNELNSGNTIYF
TRBJ2-7 | NA | NA | TRBV18 | TGTGCCAGCTCACCCTCCTCAAGCTACTCCTCCTACGAGCAGTACTTC | CASSPSSSYSSYEQYF
TRBJ2-7 | NA | TRBD1 | TRBV9 | TGTGCCAGCAGCGCTCCGGGACAGTCCAGCCCGGGATCCTACGAGCAGTACTTC | CASSAPGQSSPGSYEQYF
TRBJ2-2 | NA | NA | TRBV21-1 | TGTGCCAGCAGCAAAGGATTTAGGGACAGGGGGAACACCGGGGAGCTGTTTTTT | CASSKGFRDRGNTGELFF
TRBJ2-3 | NA | TRBD2 | TRBV14 | TGTGCCAGCAGTCCCGGACTAGCGGGGGGGAGCACAGATACGCAGTATTTT | CASSPGLAGGSTDTQYF
TRBJ1-1 | NA | NA | TRBV29-1 | TGCAGCGTTGCTCACTTGAACACTGAAGCTTTCTTT | CSVAHLNTEAFF
TRBJ2-5 | few | TRBD1 | TRBV6-6 | TGTGCCAGCAGTTTAAAGGACAGGGCAGGGGTAAGGGAGACCCAGTACTTC | CASSLKDRAGVRETQYF
TRBJ2-7 | few | NA | TRBV29-1 | TGCAGCGTTGATGGGGGGAGGAACTACGAGCAGTACTTC | CSVDGGRNYEQYF
TRBJ2-1 | many | TRBD2 | TRBV20-1 | TGCAGTGCTAGTAGCGGGAGCTCCTACAATGAGCAGTTCTTC | CSASSGSSYNEQFF
TRBJ2-2 | few | NA | TRBV20-1 | TGCAGTGCTAGAGATCAGACCGGACAGCCCACCGGGGAGCTGTTTTTT | CSARDQTGQPTGELFF